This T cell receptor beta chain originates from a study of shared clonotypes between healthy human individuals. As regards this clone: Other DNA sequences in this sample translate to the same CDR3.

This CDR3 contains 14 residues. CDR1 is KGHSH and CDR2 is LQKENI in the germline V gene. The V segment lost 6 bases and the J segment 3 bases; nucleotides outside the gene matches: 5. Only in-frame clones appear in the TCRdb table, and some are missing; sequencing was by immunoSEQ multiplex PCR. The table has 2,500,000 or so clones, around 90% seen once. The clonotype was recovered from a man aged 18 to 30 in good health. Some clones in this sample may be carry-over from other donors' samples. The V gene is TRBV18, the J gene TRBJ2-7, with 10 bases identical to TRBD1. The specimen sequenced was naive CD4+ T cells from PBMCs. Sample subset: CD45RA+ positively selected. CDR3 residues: CASSPGTGDYEQYF. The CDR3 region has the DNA TGTGCCAGCTCCCCCGGGACAGGGGACTACGAGCAGTACTTC.